Each of the 18 T cell receptor beta chains below was sequenced from the same sample in a study of T cell responses to AZD1222 COVID-19 vaccine. Clones were sequenced by immunoSEQ multiplex PCR, and TCRdb holds only the in-frame ones, with some missing. The table includes roughly 160,000 clones, approximately 94% detected once. The specimen comprised peripheral blood, sampled on day 0 of AZD1222 vaccination. The receptor source for this set is an adult in good health.

The chain employs TRBV3-1 (or the pseudogene TRBV3-2) and TRBJ2-2; 11 bases map to TRBD1. Germline V gene sequence: CDR1 LGHDT, CDR2 YNNKEL (reference sequence). After removal of 7 bases from V and 7 bases from J, the junction contained 2 bases not matched to a gene. The CDR3 has 13 amino acids. The CDR3 DNA follows: TGTGCCAGCACGGGACAGGGGGTCGGGGAGCTGTTTTTT. Translation: CASTGQGVGELFF.

The chain links TRBV6-2 or TRBV6-3 to TRBJ1-5, with D perhaps TRBD1 (5 bases). CDR3 length: 15 amino acids. V lost 6 bases to trimming and J lost 0 bases, with 12 bases between them. CDR1 and CDR2 from the germline V gene are MNHEY and SVGEGT. CDR3 DNA sequence: TGTGCCAGCAGCCCAGACAGCAATAGCAATCAGCCCCAGCATTTT. Its translation: CASSPDSNSNQPQHF.

V and J are TRBV27 and TRBJ1-2, with D unclear. Trimming left V 5 bases short and J 1 base short, with 11 bases between. Per germline, CDR1 MNHEY and CDR2 SMNVEV (reference sequence). This CDR3 has 14 residues. The CDR3 sequence is CASSPLSHNYGYTF. DNA for the CDR3: TGTGCCAGCAGTCCGCTTAGCCATAACTATGGCTACACCTTC.

The rearrangement joins TRBV7-9 to TRBJ1-1, with no clear D. Trimming cost V 6 bases and J 8 bases, with 10 bases left between them. From germline, CDR1 is SEHNR and CDR2 FQNEAQ (reference sequence). The CDR3 is 11 amino acids. The CDR3 region has the DNA TGTGCCAGCAGATACGGACGGGAAGCTTTCTTT. Its translation: CASRYGREAFF.

The chain has TRBV5-5 and TRBJ1-2; no definite D call. The V gene's germline CDR1 is SGHKS and CDR2 YYEKEE (reference sequence). The CDR3 covers 14 residues. Deletions cut 1 base from V and 3 bases from J, with 10 bases between. In nucleotides, the CDR3 is TGTGCCAGCAGCTTGTCTCCAGTTGACTATGGCTACACCTTC. Protein product: CASSLSPVDYGYTF. Full variable domain (rest looked up from reference TRBV5-5 and TRBJ1-2): DAGVTQSPTHLIKTRGQQVTLRCSPISGHKSVSWYQQVLGQGPQFIFQYYEKEERGRGNFPDRFSARQFPNYSSELNVNALLLGDSALYLCASSLSPVDYGYTFGSGTRLTVV.

J is TRBJ2-3 and V is TRBV6-5; 11 bases line up with TRBD2. Trimming cost V 7 bases and J 4 bases; bases outside gene matches: 7. Germline values: CDR1 MNHEY, CDR2 SVGAGI. This CDR3 spans 15 amino acids. CDR3 sequence: CASTALAGVPDTQYF. The CDR3 DNA sequence: TGTGCCAGCACCGCACTAGCGGGAGTTCCAGATACGCAGTATTTT.

The chain uses TRBV5-1 and TRBJ1-4; 7 bases are a match to TRBD1. Germline CDR1 and CDR2: SGHRS and YFSETQ. The CDR3 covers 17 residues. The trim removed 2 bases at V and 4 bases at J, leaving 11 bases unmatched. CDR3 amino acids: CASSFSRTGALNEKLFF. In DNA form, the CDR3 reads TGCGCCAGCAGCTTCAGTCGTACAGGGGCCCTTAATGAAAAACTGTTTTTT.

The V and J genes are TRBV4-1 and TRBJ2-1; 10 nucleotides agree with TRBD2. CDR1 is MGHRA and CDR2 is YSYEKL in the germline V gene. CDR3 length equals 16 residues. Unmatched junction bases numbered 10, after V lost 3 bases and J lost 8 bases. DNA of the CDR3: TGCGCCAGCAGCCAGACACAGCGGGAGGGCCGCGATGAGCAGTTCTTC. It translates to CASSQTQREGRDEQFF.

This rearrangement joins TRBV11-3 to TRBJ2-1, with 7 bases lining up with TRBD2. After removal of 3 bases from V and 6 bases from J, the junction contained 8 bases not matched to a gene. The germline gives CDR1 SGHNT, CDR2 YENEEA. The CDR3 consists of 15 residues. CDR3 in amino acids: CASSFGGRVPNEQFF. The DNA for the CDR3 is TGTGCCAGCAGCTTCGGGGGGAGGGTCCCCAATGAGCAGTTCTTC.

The CDR3 loop reads CAWSVTGPGYEQYF. DNA for the CDR3: TGTGCCTGGAGTGTGACGGGGCCTGGCTACGAGCAGTACTTC. This chain joins TRBV30 and TRBJ2-7; D tentatively fits TRBD1 or TRBD2 (5 bases each). Trimming stripped 0 bases from V and 3 bases from J, with 12 bases between. Germline V lookup: CDR1 GTSNPN, CDR2 SVGIG (reference sequence). The CDR3 is 14 amino acids.

This clone is a singleton in its sample. V gene TRBV14 combines with J gene TRBJ2-6; no definite D call. The CDR3 consists of 15 residues. Deletions cut 4 bases from V and 4 bases from J, with 11 bases between. CDR1 and CDR2 (germline): SGHDN, FVKESK. This chain's CDR3 is CASSLQGPGANVLTF. The CDR3 region has the DNA TGTGCCAGCAGCCTACAAGGACCAGGGGCCAACGTCCTGACTTTC.

The DNA for the CDR3 is TGTGCCAGCAGCTCCCGACAGAATGAAAAACTGTTTTTT. The encoded protein is CASSSRQNEKLFF. V gene TRBV5-4 combines with J gene TRBJ1-4, with D maybe TRBD1 (5 bases). Between the trimmed V and J ends, which lost 3 bases and 5 bases, there was a span of 8 bases. Germline CDR1 SGHNT, CDR2 YYREEE (reference sequence). The CDR3 is 13 amino acids.

DNA of the CDR3: TGCAGCGTTGGGACAGTGAACACTGAAGCTTTCTTT. Protein sequence: CSVGTVNTEAFF. V and J are TRBV29-1 and TRBJ1-1, with a possible D match to TRBD1 (6 bases). Germline V CDR1 and CDR2: SQVTM, ANQGSEA. The CDR3 contains 12 residues. V was cut by 4 bases and J by 0 bases, with 6 bases left in between.

V and J are TRBV6-6 and TRBJ1-1; 7 bases line up with TRBD1. After removal of 0 bases from V and 5 bases from J, the junction contained 6 bases not matched to a gene. Germline V gene data show CDR1 as MNHNY and CDR2 as SVGAGI (reference sequence). The CDR3 totals 15 residues. CDR3 residues: CASSYSPQGGTEAFF. CDR3 nucleotide sequence: TGTGCCAGCAGTTACTCGCCTCAGGGGGGGACTGAAGCTTTCTTT.

This clone is a singleton in its sample. The chain is built from TRBV7-9 and TRBJ1-1, with D tentatively TRBD1 (5 bases). The CDR3 has 15 residues. The germline V gene has CDR1 SEHNR and CDR2 FQNEAQ (reference sequence). Trimming pared 6 bases from V and 4 bases from J, leaving 18 bases between. CDR3 residues: CASSQDTLRGTEAFF. In DNA, the CDR3 is TGTGCCAGCAGTCAGGACACCTTAAGGGGCACTGAAGCTTTCTTT.

In nucleotides, the CDR3 is TGCAGCGTTGAGGAGAAAAAAGGACAGGGGGCGGGAGTGGTCACTGAAGCTTTCTTT. Translation: CSVEEKKGQGAGVVTEAFF. The V gene is TRBV29-1, the J gene TRBJ1-1; 11 bases match TRBD1. The CDR3 covers 19 residues. V trimming: 3 bases; J trimming: 4 bases; junction bases outside the gene matches: 19. Germline V gene lookup returns CDR1 SQVTM and CDR2 ANQGSEA.

V usage is TRBV7-9 and J usage is TRBJ2-1; 9 bases fit TRBD2. Germline-derived CDR1 and CDR2 are SEHNR and FQNEAQ (reference sequence). CDR3 size: 17 residues. With V trimmed by 7 bases and J by 4 bases, 14 bases remained unmatched. The CDR3 bases are TGTGCCAGCACGCGACGTAGCGGGAGTGAGGGGTACAATGAGCAGTTCTTC. As protein: CASTRRSGSEGYNEQFF.

V gene TRBV5-5 combines with J gene TRBJ1-2, with unresolved D. CDR1 and CDR2 from the germline V gene are SGHKS and YYEKEE (reference sequence). Trimming shortened V by 0 bases and J by 2 bases, and 8 bases separated the two germline ends. The CDR3 is made up of 14 amino acids. The CDR3 region is CASSLAGQNYGYTF. In DNA, the CDR3 is TGTGCCAGCAGCTTGGCCGGGCAGAACTATGGCTACACCTTC.